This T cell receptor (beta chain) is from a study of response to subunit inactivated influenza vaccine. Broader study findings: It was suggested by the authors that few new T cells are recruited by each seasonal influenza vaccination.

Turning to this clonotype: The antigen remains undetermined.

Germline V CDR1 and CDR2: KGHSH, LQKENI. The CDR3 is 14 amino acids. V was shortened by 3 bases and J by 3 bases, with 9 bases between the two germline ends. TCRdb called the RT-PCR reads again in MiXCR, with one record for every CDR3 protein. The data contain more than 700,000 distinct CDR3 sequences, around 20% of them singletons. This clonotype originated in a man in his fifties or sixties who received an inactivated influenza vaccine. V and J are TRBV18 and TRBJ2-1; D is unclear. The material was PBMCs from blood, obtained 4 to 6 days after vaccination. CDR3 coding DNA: TGTGCCAGCTCACCGACGACCGTCTACAATGAGCAGTTCTTC. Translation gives CASSPTTVYNEQFF.